This T cell receptor (beta chain) was documented in a study of T cell responses to AZD1222 COVID-19 vaccine. Germline CDR1 is SNHLY and CDR2 is FYNNEI. The length of the CDR3 is 14 residues. Losses at the gene ends were 2 bases for V and 4 bases for J; bases not matched to a gene: 5. Concerning this clone: Its antigen is not known.

Clones were read by immunoSEQ multiplex PCR, and TCRdb kept only the in-frame ones, dropping some. Of approximately 80,000 clones listed, approximately 85% were seen once; the top ten hold about 5%. Regarding the study as a whole: Distributed over spike, vaccine-associated CD4 TCRs predominated at 160-218 and 743-854. Baseline testing showed seropositivity in only a handful of AZD1222 recipients. The study sampled repertoires only after the peak T cell response. Females outnumbered males among donors, who were mostly white British; clonal diversity was possibly underestimated.

The source is an adult in good health. The material was peripheral blood, obtained on day 0 of MenACWY control vaccination. The chain has TRBV2 and TRBJ2-7, with TRBD1 matching 7 bases. Written as DNA, the CDR3 is TGTGCCAGCAGTGAAACAGGGGAAAAGTACGAGCAGTACTTC. This translates into CASSETGEKYEQYF. The whole variable domain, filled in from reference TRBV2 and TRBJ2-7, reads EPEVTQTPSHQVTQMGQEVILRCVPISNHLYFYWYRQILGQKVEFLVSFYNNEISEKSEIFDDQFSVERPDGSNFTLKIRSTKLEDSAMYFCASSETGEKYEQYFGPGTRLTVT.